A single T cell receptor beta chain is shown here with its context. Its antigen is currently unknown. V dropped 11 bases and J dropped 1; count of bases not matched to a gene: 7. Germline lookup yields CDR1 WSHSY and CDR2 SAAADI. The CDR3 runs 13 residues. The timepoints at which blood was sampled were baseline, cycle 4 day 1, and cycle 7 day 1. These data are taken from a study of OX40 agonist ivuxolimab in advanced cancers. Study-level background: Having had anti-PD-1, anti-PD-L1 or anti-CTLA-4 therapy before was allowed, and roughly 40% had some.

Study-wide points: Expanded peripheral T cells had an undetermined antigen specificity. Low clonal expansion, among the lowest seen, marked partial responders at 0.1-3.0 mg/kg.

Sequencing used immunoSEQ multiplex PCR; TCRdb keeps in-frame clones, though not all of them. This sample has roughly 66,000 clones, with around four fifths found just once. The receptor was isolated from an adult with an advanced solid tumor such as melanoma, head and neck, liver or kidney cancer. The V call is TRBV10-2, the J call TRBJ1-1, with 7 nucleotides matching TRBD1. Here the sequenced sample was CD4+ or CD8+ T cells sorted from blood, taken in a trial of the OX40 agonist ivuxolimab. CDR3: CAHQQGWNTEAFF. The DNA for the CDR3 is TGCGCCCACCAACAGGGGTGGAACACTGAAGCTTTCTTT.